The T cell receptor beta chain described here comes from a study of cytomegalovirus exposure and HLA in healthy donors. Study outcomes and limitations: There was a cluster of highly shared sequence variants that was likely a sequencing artifact. The study assumed roughly uniform donor sequencing depth for presence/absence analyses. CMV serostatus alone was available as immune exposure information.

This CDR3 region has 16 residues. Germline V CDR1 and CDR2: MGHRA, YSYEKL. The V end was cut by 3 bases, the J end by 3 bases, with 17 bases between. Vbeta (60) and Jbeta (13) primers were used in the PCR. Profiling relied on immunoSEQ multiplex PCR, and the TCRdb table lists in-frame clones only, not all of them. The data show roughly 51,000 clones, and the top ten clones hold roughly 11%. For this clone: Its antigen is currently unknown.

Input material: PBMCs. The receptor comes from a woman between 45 and 65 years old in good health and CMV-seropositive. The chain couples TRBV4-1 to TRBJ1-1; TRBD1 might be the D (5 bases). The DNA for the CDR3 is TGCGCCAGCAGCCAGGACGACTGGGGCGGTGACACTGAAGCTTTCTTT. Residues: CASSQDDWGGDTEAFF.